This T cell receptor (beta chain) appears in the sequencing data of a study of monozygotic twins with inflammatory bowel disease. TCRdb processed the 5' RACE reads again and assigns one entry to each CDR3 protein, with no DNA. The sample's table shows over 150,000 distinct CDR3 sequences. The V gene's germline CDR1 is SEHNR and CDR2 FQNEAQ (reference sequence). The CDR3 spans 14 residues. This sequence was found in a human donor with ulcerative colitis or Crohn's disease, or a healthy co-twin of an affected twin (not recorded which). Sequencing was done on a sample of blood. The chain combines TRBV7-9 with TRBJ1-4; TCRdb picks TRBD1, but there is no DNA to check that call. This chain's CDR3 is CASSHPGGSGKLFF.